This T cell receptor beta chain came from a study of blood T cell repertoires in COVID-19. Profiling relied on immunoSEQ multiplex PCR, and the TCRdb table lists in-frame clones only, not all of them. Of some 300,000 clones in the sample, approximately 88% were seen once. V gave up 3 bases and J gave up 0 bases; unmatched junction bases: 19. The CDR3 runs to 20 residues. In germline, CDR1 is LGHNA, CDR2 YSLEER. The V gene is TRBV4-3, the J gene TRBJ1-1, with 7 positions matching TRBD1. The clonotype originates from a woman aged 25 to 39 who had recovered from COVID-19. The sample comprised PBMCs or T cells enriched from blood (not recorded which). CDR3 in amino acids: CASSQPLKGAGLRMNTEAFF. The CDR3 DNA reads as TGCGCCAGCAGCCAGCCCCTTAAGGGGGCAGGCTTGAGGATGAACACTGAAGCTTTCTTT.